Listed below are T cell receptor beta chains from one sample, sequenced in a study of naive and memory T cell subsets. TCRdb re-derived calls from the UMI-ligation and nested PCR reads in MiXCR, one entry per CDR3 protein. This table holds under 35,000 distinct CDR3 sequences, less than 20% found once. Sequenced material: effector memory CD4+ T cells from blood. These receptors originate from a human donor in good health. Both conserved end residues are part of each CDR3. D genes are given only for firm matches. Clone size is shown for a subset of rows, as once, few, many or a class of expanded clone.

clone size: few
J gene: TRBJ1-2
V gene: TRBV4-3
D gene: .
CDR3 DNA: TGCGCCAGCAGCCAAGAATTAGATCGGGGCTACACCTTC
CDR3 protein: CASSQELDRGYTF

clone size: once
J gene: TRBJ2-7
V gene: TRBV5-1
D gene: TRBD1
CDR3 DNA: TGCGCCAGCAGCTTATTTACAGGGGGCGCGTACTACGAGCAGTACTTC
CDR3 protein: CASSLFTGGAYYEQYF

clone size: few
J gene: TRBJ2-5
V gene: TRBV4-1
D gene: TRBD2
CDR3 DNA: TGCGCCAGCAGCCAAGAGCGGGAACTAGCGGGAGAGTCAGAGACCCAGTACTTC
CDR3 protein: CASSQERELAGESETQYF

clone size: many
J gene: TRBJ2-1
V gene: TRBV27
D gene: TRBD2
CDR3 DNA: TGTGCCAGCAGTTTACGGGTGGTAGCGGGATCGCACAATGAGCAGTTCTTC
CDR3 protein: CASSLRVVAGSHNEQFF

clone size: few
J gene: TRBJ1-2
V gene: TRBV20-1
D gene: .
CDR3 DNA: TGCAGTGCTTTAGGGGGGCAGAGTGGCTACACCTTC
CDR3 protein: CSALGGQSGYTF

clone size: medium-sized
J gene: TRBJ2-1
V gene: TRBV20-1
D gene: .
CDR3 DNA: TGCAGTGCTAGAGATATGGTCCTAGCGCGTACAACTGAGCAGTTCTTC
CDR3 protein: CSARDMVLARTTEQFF

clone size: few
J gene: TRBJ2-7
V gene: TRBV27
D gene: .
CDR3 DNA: TGTGCCAGCAGTCCCCAGGGCATCCCGTACGAGCAGTACTTC
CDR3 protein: CASSPQGIPYEQYF

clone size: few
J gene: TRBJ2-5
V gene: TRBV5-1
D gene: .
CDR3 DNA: TGCGCCAGCAGCTTGCCTTTGTCTTTAGCGGACCAAGAGACCCAGTACTTC
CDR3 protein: CASSLPLSLADQETQYF

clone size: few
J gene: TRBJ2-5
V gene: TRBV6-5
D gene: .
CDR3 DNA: TGTGCCAGCAGTTACCGTGCTACGGGTTGGGCACAAGAGACCCAGTACTTC
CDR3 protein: CASSYRATGWAQETQYF

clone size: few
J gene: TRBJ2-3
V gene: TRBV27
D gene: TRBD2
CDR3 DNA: TGTGCCAGCAGTTTGGTCGCTAGCGGATCCACAGATACGCAGTATTTT
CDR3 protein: CASSLVASGSTDTQYF

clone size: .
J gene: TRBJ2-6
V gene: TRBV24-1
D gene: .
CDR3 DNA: TGTGCCACCAGTAAAACAGCCTCTGGGGCCAACGTCCTGACTTTC
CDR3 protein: CATSKTASGANVLTF

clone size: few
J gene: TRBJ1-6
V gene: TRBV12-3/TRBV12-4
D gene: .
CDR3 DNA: TGTGCCAGCAGCGGAGGGGGGTATTCACCCCTCCACTTT
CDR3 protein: CASSGGGYSPLHF

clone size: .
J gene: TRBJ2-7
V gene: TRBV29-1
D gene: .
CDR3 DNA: TGCAGCGTCGGTAGGGGTTACGAGCAGTACTTC
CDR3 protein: CSVGRGYEQYF

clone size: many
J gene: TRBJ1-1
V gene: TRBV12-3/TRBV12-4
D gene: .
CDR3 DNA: TGTGCCAGCCCCCCCGGACAGAGTACCACTCTGTCTAACACTGAAGCTTTCTTT
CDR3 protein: CASPPGQSTTLSNTEAFF